These 30 T cell receptor beta chains share one sample of origin, sequenced in a study of T cell clonotyping in hematopoietic cell transplantation. This sample's time point: recipient sample about 28 days before transplant, after cytoreduction. Clones were sequenced by immunoSEQ multiplex PCR, and TCRdb holds only the in-frame ones, with some missing. The sample carries 65,000 to 80,000 clones, 90% to 96% recorded once. This sample comprised peripheral blood mononuclear cells, obtained before stem cell transplant. The source is a woman aged 45 to 65 with acute myeloid leukemia. Some clones in this sample may be carry-over from other donors' samples.

The chain joins TRBV30 to TRBJ2-1; TRBD2 aligns across 8 bases. V trimming: 2 bases; J trimming: 6 bases; junction bases outside the gene matches: 9. Germline V gives CDR1 GTSNPN, CDR2 SVGIG (reference sequence). This CDR3 comprises 15 residues. The CDR3 loop is CAWSMGLGSINEQFF. The CDR3 nucleotides read TGTGCCTGGAGTATGGGACTAGGGAGTATCAATGAGCAGTTCTTC. The whole variable domain, remainder taken from reference TRBV30 and TRBJ2-1, is SQTIHQWPATLVQPVGSPLSLECTVEGTSNPNLYWYRQAAGRGLQLLFYSVGIGQISSEVPQNLSASRPQDRQFILSSKKLLLSDSGFYLCAWSMGLGSINEQFFGPGTRLTVL.

In this sample, this clone turned up once. The chain links TRBV7-2 to TRBJ2-5; D is unresolved. Germline CDR1 reads SGHTA; CDR2 reads FQGNSA. Trimming stripped 6 bases from V and 2 bases from J, with 10 bases between. The CDR3 consists of 13 residues. DNA of the CDR3: TGTGCCAGCAGAAACCAGATTCAAGAGACCCAGTACTTC. Its protein is CASRNQIQETQYF. The full variable domain, its missing parts supplied by reference TRBV7-2 and TRBJ2-5, is GAGVSQSPSNKVTEKGKDVELRCDPISGHTALYWYRQSLGQGLEFLIYFQGNSAPDKSGLPSDRFSAERTGGSVSTLTIQRTQQEDSAVYLCASRNQIQETQYFGPGTRLLVL.

The chain uses TRBV29-1 and TRBJ1-5; D possibly corresponds to TRBD1 (6 bases). In germline, CDR1 is SQVTM, CDR2 ANQGSEA. The CDR3 runs to 13 residues. Trimming stripped 1 base from V and 7 bases from J, with 11 bases between. Here the CDR3 reads CSVEGVGGQPQHF. CDR3 nucleotides: TGCAGCGTTGAAGGGGTAGGGGGGCAGCCCCAGCATTTT. The full variable domain, with the rest looked up from reference TRBV29-1 and TRBJ1-5, is SAVISQKPSRDICQRGTSLTIQCQVDSQVTMMFWYRQQPGQSLTLIATANQGSEATYESGFVIDKFPISRPNLTFSTLTVSNMSPEDSSIYLCSVEGVGGQPQHFGDGTRLSIL.

The CDR3 protein is CASSEPWEGVLYEQYF. In nucleotides, the CDR3 is TGTGCCAGCAGTGAACCCTGGGAAGGGGTTCTCTACGAGCAGTACTTC. The chain links TRBV6-1 to TRBJ2-7; D perhaps matches TRBD1 (5 bases). Germline CDR1 and CDR2: MNHNS and SASEGT. CDR3 length: 16 residues. Deletions cut 2 bases from V and 3 bases from J, with 17 bases between.

The V call is TRBV7-6, the J call TRBJ1-2; maybe TRBD1 (5 bases). CDR1 SGHVS and CDR2 FNYEAQ come from the germline V gene. The CDR3 length is 13 residues. V was pared by 5 bases and J by 6 bases, with 13 bases between. The CDR3: CASSLLGPDGYTF. CDR3 in DNA: TGTGCCAGCAGCCTATTGGGGCCAGATGGCTACACCTTC.

The chain carries TRBV6-5 and TRBJ2-2; tentative D call: TRBD2 (5 bases). The germline V and J ends were trimmed by 2 bases and 4 bases, with 8 bases remaining between them. There are 14 residues in the CDR3. Germline CDR1 reads MNHEY; CDR2 reads SVGAGI. Written as DNA, the CDR3 is TGTGCCAGCAGTTACGAGGGTGGCACCGGGGAGCTGTTTTTT. Translating gives CASSYEGGTGELFF.

The chain joins TRBV6-1 to TRBJ1-1; D may be TRBD1 (6 bases). V was trimmed by 5 bases and J by 4 bases, leaving 11 bases between them. This CDR3 region has 13 residues. The germline CDR1 and CDR2 sequences are MNHNS and SASEGT. The DNA for the CDR3 is TGTGCCAGCAGTTCGGGGGGGCGCACTGAAGCTTTCTTT. This encodes CASSSGGRTEAFF.

The chain joins TRBV30 to TRBJ1-2, with no clear D. Per the germline V gene, CDR1 is GTSNPN and CDR2 is SVGIG (reference sequence). Trimming shortened V by 0 bases and J by 8 bases, and 7 bases separated the two germline ends. The CDR3 spans 11 residues. The CDR3 nucleotides are TGTGCCTGGAGTGTACTCAGAGGCTACACCTTC. Translated, it gives CAWSVLRGYTF.

This chain joins TRBV20-1 and TRBJ2-5; D is uncertain. Trimming pared 3 bases from V and 5 bases from J, leaving 7 bases between. CDR3 length: 11 residues. CDR1 and CDR2 from the germline V gene are DFQATT and SNEGSKA (reference sequence). The CDR3 DNA reads as TGCAGTGCTAGGTTGGCGGAGACCCAGTACTTC. This codes for CSARLAETQYF.

The chain recombines TRBV7-2 with TRBJ2-7; D gene ambiguous. V dropped 4 bases and J dropped 3 bases, with 16 bases sitting between them. This CDR3 has 15 residues. CDR1 is SGHTA and CDR2 is FQGNSA in the germline V gene. This CDR3 is CASSSWAEPGYEQYF. CDR3 bases: TGTGCCAGCAGCTCTTGGGCGGAGCCGGGCTACGAGCAGTACTTC.

The J gene is TRBJ2-3, the V gene TRBV5-1, with TRBD1 matching over 9 bases. Germline values: CDR1 SGHRS, CDR2 YFSETQ. The CDR3 has 15 amino acids. J lost 2 bases, V lost 5 bases, and 6 bases had no gene match. The DNA of the CDR3 is TGCGCCAGCAGTTCCGGGACAGGGCCCACAGATACGCAGTATTTT. It specifies CASSSGTGPTDTQYF.

In this sample, this clone turned up once. J is TRBJ1-6 and V is TRBV6-6; TRBD1 matches 7 bases. CDR1 and CDR2 (germline): MNHNY, SVGAGI (reference sequence). V trimming: 7 bases; J trimming: 10 bases; junction bases outside the gene matches: 10. The CDR3 consists of 14 residues. This CDR3 reads CASNRQEGGSPLHF. CDR3 nucleotide sequence: TGTGCCAGCAATCGACAGGAAGGGGGCTCACCCCTCCACTTT.

The chain has TRBV20-1 and TRBJ2-7; no firm D call. The CDR3 has 11 amino acids. With 6 bases removed from V and 1 base from J, the gap between germline ends came to 7 bases. Germline CDR1 reads DFQATT; CDR2 reads SNEGSKA (reference sequence). The CDR3 loop reads CSAAISYEQYF. CDR3 sequence (DNA): TGCAGTGCAGCGATTTCCTACGAGCAGTACTTC.

This clone occurred once. The chain links TRBV25-1 to TRBJ1-1; tentatively, D is TRBD1 (5 bases). The germline V gene encodes CDR1 MGHDK and CDR2 SYGVNS. CDR3 length equals 15 residues. V lost 3 bases, J lost 4 bases, and 15 bases lay in between. This chain's CDR3 is CASSDRVGFRTEAFF. CDR3 coding DNA: TGTGCCAGCAGTGACAGGGTGGGTTTTCGCACTGAAGCTTTCTTT. Together with reference TRBV25-1 and TRBJ1-1, the CDR3 gives the full variable domain: EADIYQTPRYLVIGTGKKITLECSQTMGHDKMYWYQQDPGMELHLIHYSYGVNSTEKGDLSSESTVSRIRTEHFPLTLESARPSHTSQYLCASSDRVGFRTEAFFGQGTRLTVV.

The chain carries TRBV7-2 and TRBJ2-1, with D possibly matching TRBD2 (5 bases). CDR1 and CDR2 (germline): SGHTA, FQGNSA. This CDR3 is built from 15 residues. The ends were cut back, 4 bases at V and 9 bases at J, with 19 bases in the middle. The CDR3 spells CASSSPSFQVAEQFF. CDR3 nucleotide sequence: TGTGCCAGCAGCTCTCCTAGCTTCCAAGTAGCTGAGCAGTTCTTC.

The chain has TRBV2 and TRBJ2-2; tentative D call: TRBD1 (6 bases). This CDR3 contains 13 residues. Germline CDR1 SNHLY, CDR2 FYNNEI. V was pared by 11 bases and J by 1 base, with 11 bases between. The chain's CDR3 is CADRTENTGELFF. DNA of the CDR3: TGTGCCGATAGGACAGAGAACACCGGGGAGCTGTTTTTT.

V usage is TRBV2 and J usage is TRBJ2-7, with D uncertain. The CDR3 covers 13 residues. The V gene's germline CDR1 is SNHLY and CDR2 FYNNEI. Trimming cost V 4 bases and J 3 bases, with 10 bases left between them. Here the CDR3 reads CASSGNEIYEQYF. In nucleotides, the CDR3 is TGTGCCAGCAGTGGGAATGAGATCTACGAGCAGTACTTC.

This rearrangement joins TRBV30 to TRBJ2-2, with a weak D call TRBD1 (8 bases). CDR1 GTSNPN and CDR2 SVGIG come from the germline V gene (reference sequence). This CDR3 has 15 amino acids. V was trimmed by 4 bases and J by 7 bases, leaving 19 bases between them. DNA of the CDR3: TGTGCCTGGAAGTCGAGACAGGGGAGGGGCGGGGAGCTGTTTTTT. It translates to CAWKSRQGRGGELFF.

The V gene is TRBV30, the J gene TRBJ2-1; 7 positions agree with TRBD2. This CDR3 is 12 amino acids long. The V gene's germline CDR1 is GTSNPN and CDR2 SVGIG (reference sequence). J was trimmed by 8 bases and V by 3 bases; bases with no gene match: 4. This CDR3 is CAWSTRGDEQFF. In nucleotides, the CDR3 is TGTGCCTGGAGCACCCGGGGGGATGAGCAGTTCTTC.

This rearrangement joins TRBV10-3 to TRBJ1-1, with D unresolved. The V and J ends lost 8 bases and 11 bases respectively, with 18 bases between them. CDR3 length: 12 residues. CDR1 is ENHRY and CDR2 is SYGVKD in the germline V gene. The CDR3 DNA sequence: TGTGCCATCTTGGGTACATCAGGCATGGCTTTCTTT. It codes for CAILGTSGMAFF.

Details on this clone: Other DNA sequences from this sample encode an identical CDR3 as well. The chain links TRBV14 to TRBJ2-5; 8 bases are shared with TRBD2. CDR3 length: 15 amino acids. Trimming took 1 base from V and 5 from J; bases not matched to a gene: 6. CDR1 and CDR2 from the germline V gene are SGHDN and FVKESK. The chain's CDR3 is CASSQVASGGETQYF. CDR3 coding DNA: TGTGCCAGCAGCCAAGTGGCCAGCGGGGGCGAGACCCAGTACTTC.

V and J are TRBV11-3 and TRBJ2-2, with 11 bases matching TRBD2. CDR1 is SGHNT, CDR2 YENEEA, per germline. V gave up 2 bases and J gave up 5 bases; unmatched junction bases: 1. CDR3 length equals 15 residues. CDR3 bases: TGTGCCAGCAGCTTATCTAGCGGGGGGACCGGGGAGCTGTTTTTT. This sequence encodes CASSLSSGGTGELFF.

CDR3 in amino acids: CATEGPRRGDQYF. The CDR3 bases are TGTGCCACCGAGGGCCCCAGGAGGGGGGACCAGTACTTC. This chain joins TRBV28 and TRBJ2-5, with D perhaps given as TRBD1 or TRBD2 (6 bases each). The ends were cut back, 10 bases at V and 10 bases at J, with 22 bases in the middle. The V gene's germline CDR1 is MDHEN and CDR2 SYDVKM. The CDR3 contains 13 residues.

The chain carries TRBV11-2 and TRBJ2-1, with 11 bases aligning to TRBD2. Looked up from germline, CDR1 is SGHAT and CDR2 is FQNNGV. This CDR3 is built from 15 residues. J gave up 10 bases and V 5 bases, and 10 bases lay outside the gene matches. In DNA form, the CDR3 reads TGTGCCAGCAGCGTTGCGGGACTAGCGGAGGGAGAGCAGTTCTTC. Translation: CASSVAGLAEGEQFF.

The chain recombines TRBV5-6 with TRBJ2-7; 10 positions match TRBD1. The CDR3 has 14 residues. Germline CDR1 and CDR2: SGHDT and YYEEEE. The trim removed 2 bases at V and 6 bases at J, leaving 5 bases unmatched. The CDR3 nucleotides are TGTGCCAGCAGCTTTGTGACAGGGGGCGTCGAGCAGTACTTC. Translation gives CASSFVTGGVEQYF.

V gene TRBV7-6 combines with J gene TRBJ2-7; 9 bases are a match to TRBD1. This CDR3 has 13 residues. Germline lookup yields CDR1 SGHVS and CDR2 FNYEAQ. The trim removed 5 bases at V and 6 bases at J, leaving 5 bases unmatched. The CDR3, as DNA: TGTGCCAGCAGCCTGGGGACAGGGTTCGAGCAGTACTTC. Translated, it gives CASSLGTGFEQYF.

This chain joins TRBV30 and TRBJ1-1; no firm D call. Trimming took 5 bases from V and 6 from J, leaving 13 bases between them. The CDR3 length is 12 residues. Per germline, CDR1 GTSNPN and CDR2 SVGIG (reference sequence). CDR3 sequence reads: CAWGDISAEAFF. In nucleotides, the CDR3 is TGTGCCTGGGGAGACATCTCGGCTGAAGCTTTCTTT. The full variable domain, with the rest looked up from reference TRBV30 and TRBJ1-1, is SQTIHQWPATLVQPVGSPLSLECTVEGTSNPNLYWYRQAAGRGLQLLFYSVGIGQISSEVPQNLSASRPQDRQFILSSKKLLLSDSGFYLCAWGDISAEAFFGQGTRLTVV.

The V call is TRBV27, the J call TRBJ1-1; 10 nucleotides line up with TRBD1. The V gene's germline CDR1 is MNHEY and CDR2 SMNVEV (reference sequence). V shed 4 bases, J shed 4 bases, and the junction held 3 bases outside the gene matches. The CDR3 totals 14 residues. CDR3 sequence (DNA): TGTGCCAGCAGTTATGGGACAGGGGCCACTGAAGCTTTCTTT. It translates to CASSYGTGATEAFF.

This chain links TRBV6-1 with TRBJ2-2; D gene ambiguous. Germline CDR1 and CDR2: MNHNS and SASEGT. The V and J ends lost 4 bases and 9 bases respectively, with 12 bases between them. The CDR3 sequence is 13 residues long. The CDR3 nucleotides are TGTGCCAGCAGTGCCGCATACCTCCGGGAGCTGTTTTTT. This gives the protein CASSAAYLRELFF.

About this clone itself: The junction shows a germline mismatch at one end, possibly a read error. The chain uses TRBV28 and TRBJ2-7, with D perhaps assigned TRBD1 or TRBD2 (5 bases each). The CDR3 consists of 12 residues. Germline lookup yields CDR1 MDHEN and CDR2 SYDVKM. Here the CDR3 reads CASSSGPGPERF. CDR3 coding DNA: TGTGCCAGCAGTTCCGGACCGGGACCCGAGAGGTTC.